The T cell receptor beta chain under discussion was sequenced for a study of cytomegalovirus exposure and HLA in healthy donors. About the research overall: Some 180 million T cells yielded fewer than 120 million unique TCR beta sequences in earlier analysis. Findings and limits, study-wide: Common viral pathogens seemed, in a later analysis, to connect with several of the most significant clusters. The authors later found TCR association rates varying by HLA locus, with DRB1 most and HLA-C fewest.

This CDR3 is 10 amino acids long. Germline CDR1 PRHDT, CDR2 FYEKMQ (reference sequence). For this clone: The antigen remains undetermined. The junction departs from the called germline gene at one end, perhaps through a read error.

Unrecorded immune exposure was likely among donors, who were nominally healthy when sampled. Both 60 Vbeta primers and 13 Jbeta primers went into the PCR. Produced via immunoSEQ multiplex PCR; TCRdb's table is partial and in-frame only. Here the sample spans over 100,000 clones, approximately 71% being singletons. The chain links TRBV13 to TRBJ2-3; D gene uncertain. This TCR derives from a male donor in good health and CMV-seropositive. The sequencing input was PBMCs. CDR3 sequence (DNA): TGTGCCAGCAGCTTAGATTCCCCTTTTTTT. Translation gives CASSLDSPFF.